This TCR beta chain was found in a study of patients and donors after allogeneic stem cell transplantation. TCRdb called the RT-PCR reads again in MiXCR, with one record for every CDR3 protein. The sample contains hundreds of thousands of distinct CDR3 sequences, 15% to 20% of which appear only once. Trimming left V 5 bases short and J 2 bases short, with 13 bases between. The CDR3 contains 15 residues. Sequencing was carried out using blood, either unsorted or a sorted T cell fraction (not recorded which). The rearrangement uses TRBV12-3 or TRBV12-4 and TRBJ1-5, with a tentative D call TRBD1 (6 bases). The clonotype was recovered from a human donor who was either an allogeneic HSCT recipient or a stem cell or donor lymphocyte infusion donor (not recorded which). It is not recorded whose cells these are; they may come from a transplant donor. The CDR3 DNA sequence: TGTGCCAGCAGTGTATTGACAGGCGGCAATCAGCCCCAGCATTTT. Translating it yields CASSVLTGGNQPQHF.